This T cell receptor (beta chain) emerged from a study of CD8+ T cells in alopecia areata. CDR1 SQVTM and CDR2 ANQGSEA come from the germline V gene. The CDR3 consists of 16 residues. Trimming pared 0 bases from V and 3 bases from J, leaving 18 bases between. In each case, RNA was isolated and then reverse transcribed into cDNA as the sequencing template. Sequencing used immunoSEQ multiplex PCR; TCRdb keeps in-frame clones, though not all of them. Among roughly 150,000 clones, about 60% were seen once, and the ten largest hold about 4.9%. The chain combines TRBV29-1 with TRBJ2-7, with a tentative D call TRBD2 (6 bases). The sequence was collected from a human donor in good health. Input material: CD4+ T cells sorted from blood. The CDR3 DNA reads TGCAGCGTTGAAGATTCCCTTTTAGCGGACCTCTACGAGCAGTACTTC. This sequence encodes CSVEDSLLADLYEQYF.